The 14 T cell receptor beta chains in this list originate from one sample, sequenced in a study of CD8 T cells in ankylosing spondylitis (dated by TCRdb to 2017 to 2019). Library preparation used 5' RACE. The sample was run on an Illumina HiSeq 2500. The public reads were run again by TCRdb, first through fastp at Q25 and then through MiXCR, and only productive beta chains were kept. When rows share a CDR3 protein, they turn into one entry using the most common DNA and genes. The sample contains about 110,000 distinct CDR3 sequences, nearly 25% of them found a single time. Of the sample, around 12% is held by the ten largest clones. Sequenced input: synovial fluid, either unsorted or a sorted T cell fraction (not recorded which). These receptors came from a male donor with ankylosing spondylitis.

V is TRBV28 and J is TRBJ1-1; D gene uncertain. CDR1 is MDHEN, CDR2 SYDVKM, per germline. Trimming pared 4 bases from V and 11 bases from J, leaving 20 bases between. This CDR3 is 14 amino acids long. The CDR3 loop reads CASSSWSMASWAFF. CDR3 DNA sequence: TGTGCCAGCAGTTCCTGGTCCATGGCCTCTTGGGCTTTCTTT.

The CDR3 DNA reads TGTGCCAGCAGCCCACTAGAGGGTACGCAGTATTTT. This translates into CASSPLEGTQYF. The chain links TRBV11-2 to TRBJ2-3, with D possibly TRBD2 on 5 matching bases. The CDR3 totals 12 residues. CDR1 is SGHAT and CDR2 is FQNNGV in the germline V gene. Trimming stripped 5 bases from V and 8 bases from J, with 11 bases between. Looking up the rest from reference TRBV11-2 and TRBJ2-3 gives the full variable domain: EAGVAQSPRYKIIEKRQSVAFWCNPISGHATLYWYQQILGQGPKLLIQFQNNGVVDDSQLPKDRFSAERLKGVDSTLKIQPAKLEDSAVYLCASSPLEGTQYFGPGTRLTVL.

The rearrangement uses TRBV14 and TRBJ2-5, with D possibly being TRBD2 (6 bases). The germline V gene encodes CDR1 SGHDN and CDR2 FVKESK. V lost 4 bases, J lost 5 bases, and 14 bases lay in between. CDR3 size: 14 residues. The CDR3 sequence: CASSPWRDGETQYF. CDR3 sequence (DNA): TGTGCCAGCAGCCCCTGGAGGGACGGCGAGACCCAGTACTTC.

In this sample, this clonotype turned up a few times. The chain uses TRBV12-3 or TRBV12-4 and TRBJ2-7, with D possibly matching TRBD2 (5 bases). V dropped 6 bases and J dropped 7 bases, with 13 bases sitting between them. The CDR3 has 12 residues. The CDR3 DNA reads TGTGCCAGCAGGGGAGATCCGGGGGAGCAGTACTTC. It yields the protein CASRGDPGEQYF.

This sequence joins TRBV18 and TRBJ1-4; 7 nucleotides match TRBD1. The CDR3 covers 15 residues. Germline-derived CDR1 and CDR2 are KGHSH and LQKENI. V shed 3 bases and J 5 bases; nucleotides not matched to a gene: 6. In nucleotides, the CDR3 is TGTGCCAGCTCACCCCAGGGACAGCCGAATGAAAAACTGTTTTTT. The encoded protein is CASSPQGQPNEKLFF.

The V and J genes are TRBV12-3 or TRBV12-4 and TRBJ1-2, with 7 bases that match TRBD1. V dropped 6 bases and J dropped 3; count of bases not matched to a gene: 10. The CDR3 is 15 residues long. The CDR3 DNA reads TGTGCCAGCAGGCTGCAGGGGGGCGCGGACTATGGCTACACCTTC. Translation: CASRLQGGADYGYTF.

This clonotype was seen only a few times. The chain carries TRBV12-3 or TRBV12-4 and TRBJ1-5; 8 nucleotides agree with TRBD1. The CDR3 loop spans 16 amino acids. V shed 6 bases and J 2 bases; nucleotides not matched to a gene: 9. CDR3 protein: CASSPDRVRGNQPQHF. For the CDR3, the DNA is TGTGCCAGCAGCCCGGACAGGGTTAGAGGCAATCAGCCCCAGCATTTT.

The rearrangement uses TRBV4-1 and TRBJ1-6, with 9 bases fitting TRBD1. Germline-derived CDR1 and CDR2 are MGHRA and YSYEKL. The CDR3 sequence is 16 residues long. J was trimmed by 9 bases and V by 4 bases; bases with no gene match: 10. The CDR3 DNA reads TGCGCCAGCAGCCCTGCCGGGACAGGGTTAGGTTCACCCCTCCACTTT. Translating gives CASSPAGTGLGSPLHF.

This clonotype was detected only a few times. The V and J genes are TRBV6-1 and TRBJ2-1, with TRBD2 matching 7 bases. Germline lookup yields CDR1 MNHNS and CDR2 SASEGT. Trimming removed 4 bases from V and 3 bases from J; junction bases left unmatched: 12. The CDR3 is made up of 17 amino acids. The CDR3 DNA reads TGTGCCAGCAGTGTAACCCTACTAGCGAGTGGCTACAATGAGCAGTTCTTC. It encodes CASSVTLLASGYNEQFF.

V gene TRBV3-1 combines with J gene TRBJ2-3, with D unresolved. Per germline, CDR1 LGHDT and CDR2 YNNKEL (reference sequence). This CDR3 is built from 18 residues. V was clipped by 0 bases and J by 2 bases, with 18 bases between them. The CDR3 is CASSQDPKSDLFTDTQYF. The CDR3 DNA reads TGTGCCAGCAGCCAAGACCCGAAATCCGACCTTTTCACAGATACGCAGTATTTT.

This clonotype was counted ten times or more. The chain joins TRBV20-1 to TRBJ2-3; D might be TRBD1 or TRBD2, each matching 5 bases. The CDR3 sequence is 12 residues long. The germline gives CDR1 DFQATT, CDR2 SNEGSKA (reference sequence). V dropped 8 bases and J dropped 2 bases, with 11 bases sitting between them. The CDR3 nucleotides are TGCAGTTGCCCAGGGACCACAGATACGCAGTATTTT. This gives the protein CSCPGTTDTQYF.

The rearrangement uses TRBV12-3 or TRBV12-4 and TRBJ2-7, with D unresolved. V lost 2 bases to trimming and J lost 5 bases, with 4 bases between them. CDR3 length: 11 amino acids. The CDR3: CASSLMDEQYF. In DNA, the CDR3 is TGTGCCAGCAGTTTAATGGACGAGCAGTACTTC.

The sample holds a few counts of this clonotype. The chain joins TRBV3-1 to TRBJ2-1; 9 bases match TRBD1. The V and J ends lost 3 bases and 10 bases, in that order; junction bases with no gene match: 16. The length of the CDR3 is 17 residues. Germline V CDR1 and CDR2: LGHDT, YNNKEL (reference sequence). CDR3 loop: CASSHLKGDRANREQFF. The CDR3 bases are TGTGCCAGCAGCCATTTAAAAGGGGACAGGGCAAATCGAGAGCAGTTCTTC.

This clonotype was detected only a few times. This chain connects TRBV20-1 to TRBJ1-2, with a tentative D call TRBD1 (6 bases). This CDR3 is built from 12 residues. CDR1 is DFQATT, CDR2 SNEGSKA, per germline (reference sequence). The ends were cut back, 4 bases at V and 7 bases at J, with 13 bases in the middle. This CDR3 reads CSATTGVVGYTF. As DNA, the CDR3 is TGCAGTGCTACGACAGGAGTGGTTGGCTACACCTTC.